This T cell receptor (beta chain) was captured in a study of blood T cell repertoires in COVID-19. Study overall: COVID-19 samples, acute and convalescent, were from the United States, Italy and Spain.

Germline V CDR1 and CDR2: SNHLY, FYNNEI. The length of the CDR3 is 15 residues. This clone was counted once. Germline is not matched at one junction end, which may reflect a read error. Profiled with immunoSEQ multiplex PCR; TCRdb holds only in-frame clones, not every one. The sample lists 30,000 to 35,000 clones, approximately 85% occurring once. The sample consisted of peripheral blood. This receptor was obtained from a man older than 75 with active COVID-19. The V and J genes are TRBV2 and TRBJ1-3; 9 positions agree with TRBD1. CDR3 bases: TGTGCCAGCAGCGAAACTACAGGGGGCGGAGCGGCGGGCATATTT. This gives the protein CASSETTGGGAAGIF.